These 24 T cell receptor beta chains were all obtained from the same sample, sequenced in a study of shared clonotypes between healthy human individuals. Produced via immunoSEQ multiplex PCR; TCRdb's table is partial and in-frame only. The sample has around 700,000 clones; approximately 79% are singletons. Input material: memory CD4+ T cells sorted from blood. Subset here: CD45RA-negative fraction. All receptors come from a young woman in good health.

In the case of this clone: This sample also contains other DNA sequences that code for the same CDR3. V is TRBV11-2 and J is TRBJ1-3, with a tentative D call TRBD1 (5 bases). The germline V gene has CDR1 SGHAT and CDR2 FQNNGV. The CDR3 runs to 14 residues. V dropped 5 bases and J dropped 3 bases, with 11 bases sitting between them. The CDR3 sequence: CASSPQGGGNTIYF. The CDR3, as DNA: TGTGCCAGCAGCCCTCAGGGAGGTGGAAACACCATATATTTT. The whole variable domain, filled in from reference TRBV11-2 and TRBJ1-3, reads EAGVAQSPRYKIIEKRQSVAFWCNPISGHATLYWYQQILGQGPKLLIQFQNNGVVDDSQLPKDRFSAERLKGVDSTLKIQPAKLEDSAVYLCASSPQGGGNTIYFGEGSWLTVV.

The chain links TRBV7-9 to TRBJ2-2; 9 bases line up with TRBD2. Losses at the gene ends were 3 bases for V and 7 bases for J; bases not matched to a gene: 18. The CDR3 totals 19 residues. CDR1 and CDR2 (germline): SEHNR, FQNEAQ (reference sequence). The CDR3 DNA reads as TGTGCCAGCAGCTTGACGAGACTAGCGGCCTCCACGAGCAGCGGGGAGCTGTTTTTT. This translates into CASSLTRLAASTSSGELFF.

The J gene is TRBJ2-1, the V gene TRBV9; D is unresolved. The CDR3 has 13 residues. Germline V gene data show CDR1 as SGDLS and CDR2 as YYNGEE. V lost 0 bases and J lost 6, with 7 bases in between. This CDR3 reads CASSVGRANEQFF. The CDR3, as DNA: TGTGCCAGCAGCGTAGGCCGGGCCAATGAGCAGTTCTTC.

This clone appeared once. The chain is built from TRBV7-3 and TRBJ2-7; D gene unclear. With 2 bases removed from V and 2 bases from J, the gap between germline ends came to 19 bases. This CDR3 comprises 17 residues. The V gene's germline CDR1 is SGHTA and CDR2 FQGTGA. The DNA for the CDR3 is TGTGCCAGCAGCTTAGGGTCTCGTCGGGTATCGCCCTACGAGCAGTACTTC. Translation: CASSLGSRRVSPYEQYF.

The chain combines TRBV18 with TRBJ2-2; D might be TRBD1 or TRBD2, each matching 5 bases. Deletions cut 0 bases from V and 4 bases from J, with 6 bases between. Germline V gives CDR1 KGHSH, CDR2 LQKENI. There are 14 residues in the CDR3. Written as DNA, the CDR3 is TGTGCCAGCTCACCACCCGGGACCACCGGGGAGCTGTTTTTT. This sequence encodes CASSPPGTTGELFF.

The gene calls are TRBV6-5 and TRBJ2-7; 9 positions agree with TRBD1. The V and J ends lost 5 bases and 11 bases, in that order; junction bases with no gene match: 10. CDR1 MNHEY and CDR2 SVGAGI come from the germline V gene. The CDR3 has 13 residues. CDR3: CASSGRDRVKKYF. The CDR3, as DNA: TGTGCCAGCAGTGGAAGGGACAGGGTCAAAAAGTACTTC.

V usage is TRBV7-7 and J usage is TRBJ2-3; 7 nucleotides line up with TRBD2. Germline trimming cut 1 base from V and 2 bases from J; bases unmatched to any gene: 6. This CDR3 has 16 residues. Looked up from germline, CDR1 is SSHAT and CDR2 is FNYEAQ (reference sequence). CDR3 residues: CASSLGGGNPTDTQYF. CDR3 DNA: TGTGCCAGCAGCTTAGGCGGGGGAAACCCCACAGATACGCAGTATTTT.

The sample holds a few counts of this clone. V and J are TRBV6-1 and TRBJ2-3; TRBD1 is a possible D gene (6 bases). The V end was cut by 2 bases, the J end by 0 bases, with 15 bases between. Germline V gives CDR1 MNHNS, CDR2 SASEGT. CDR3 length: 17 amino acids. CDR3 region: CASSELGGHYSTDTQYF. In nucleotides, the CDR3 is TGTGCCAGCAGTGAACTAGGGGGACATTATAGCACAGATACGCAGTATTTT.

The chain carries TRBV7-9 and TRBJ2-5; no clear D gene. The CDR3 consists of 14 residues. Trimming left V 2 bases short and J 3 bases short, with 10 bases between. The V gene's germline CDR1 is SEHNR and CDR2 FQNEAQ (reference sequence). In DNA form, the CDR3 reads TGTGCCAGCAGCTTAACCGTGGGGAAAGAGACCCAGTACTTC. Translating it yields CASSLTVGKETQYF.

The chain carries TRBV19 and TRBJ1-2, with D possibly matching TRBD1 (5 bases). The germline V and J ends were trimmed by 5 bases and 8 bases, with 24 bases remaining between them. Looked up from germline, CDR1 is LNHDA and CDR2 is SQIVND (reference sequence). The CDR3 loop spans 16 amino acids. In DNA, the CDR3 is TGTGCCAGTAGTCTTAAACCGGGACGGGACCCGAGGGGCTACACCTTC. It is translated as CASSLKPGRDPRGYTF.

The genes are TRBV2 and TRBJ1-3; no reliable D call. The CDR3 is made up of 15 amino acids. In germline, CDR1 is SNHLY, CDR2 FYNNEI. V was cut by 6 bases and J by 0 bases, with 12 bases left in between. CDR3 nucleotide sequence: TGTGCCAGCAGAGTTGGCTCCCTCTCTGGAAACACCATATATTTT. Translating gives CASRVGSLSGNTIYF.

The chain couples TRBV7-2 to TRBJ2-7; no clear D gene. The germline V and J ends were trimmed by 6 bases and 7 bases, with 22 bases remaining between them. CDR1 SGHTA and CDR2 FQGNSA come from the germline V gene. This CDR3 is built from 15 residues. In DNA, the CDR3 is TGTGCCAGCAGTCAAAACCCTCCGAAAATAGGGGAGCAGTACTTC. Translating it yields CASSQNPPKIGEQYF.

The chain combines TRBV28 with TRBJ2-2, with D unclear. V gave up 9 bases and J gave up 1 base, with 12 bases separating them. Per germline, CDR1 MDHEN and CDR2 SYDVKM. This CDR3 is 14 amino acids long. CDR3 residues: CARPHVMNTGELFF. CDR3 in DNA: TGTGCCAGACCCCACGTAATGAACACCGGGGAGCTGTTTTTT.

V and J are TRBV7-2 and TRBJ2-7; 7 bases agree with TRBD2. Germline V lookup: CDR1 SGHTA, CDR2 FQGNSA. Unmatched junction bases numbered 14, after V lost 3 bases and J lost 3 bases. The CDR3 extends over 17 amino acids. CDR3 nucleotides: TGTGCCAGCAGCTTGATCCGGGGCGGGAGTCGCTTCTACGAGCAGTACTTC. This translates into CASSLIRGGSRFYEQYF. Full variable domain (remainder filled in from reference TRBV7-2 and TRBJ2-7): GAGVSQSPSNKVTEKGKDVELRCDPISGHTALYWYRQSLGQGLEFLIYFQGNSAPDKSGLPSDRFSAERTGGSVSTLTIQRTQQEDSAVYLCASSLIRGGSRFYEQYFGPGTRLTVT.

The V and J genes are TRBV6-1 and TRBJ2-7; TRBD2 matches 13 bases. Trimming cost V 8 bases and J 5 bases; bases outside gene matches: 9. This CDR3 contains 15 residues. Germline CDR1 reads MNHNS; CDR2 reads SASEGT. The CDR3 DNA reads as TGTGCCAGCTCCGAAGCACTAGCGGGAGGGCACGAGCAGTACTTC. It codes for CASSEALAGGHEQYF.

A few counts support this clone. Here the CDR3 reads CASSGRDRVGTDTQYF. The CDR3, as DNA: TGTGCCAGCAGCGGAAGGGACAGGGTGGGAACAGATACGCAGTATTTT. The gene calls are TRBV11-2 and TRBJ2-3; TRBD1 agrees at 9 bases. Trimming took 5 bases from V and 3 from J; bases not matched to a gene: 9. The CDR3 is 16 residues long. Germline CDR1 SGHAT, CDR2 FQNNGV.

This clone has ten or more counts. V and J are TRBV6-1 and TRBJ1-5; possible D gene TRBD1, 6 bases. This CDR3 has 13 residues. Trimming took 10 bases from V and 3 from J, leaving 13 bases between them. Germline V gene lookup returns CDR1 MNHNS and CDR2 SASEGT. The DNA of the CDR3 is TGTGCCACTACGGACAGATTCAATCAGCCCCAGCATTTT. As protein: CATTDRFNQPQHF.

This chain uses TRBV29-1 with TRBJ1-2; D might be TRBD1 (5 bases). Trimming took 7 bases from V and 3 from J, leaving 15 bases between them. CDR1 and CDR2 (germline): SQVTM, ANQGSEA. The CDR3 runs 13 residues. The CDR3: CSAQGPGDYGYTF. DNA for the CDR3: TGCAGCGCTCAGGGCCCGGGAGACTATGGCTACACCTTC.

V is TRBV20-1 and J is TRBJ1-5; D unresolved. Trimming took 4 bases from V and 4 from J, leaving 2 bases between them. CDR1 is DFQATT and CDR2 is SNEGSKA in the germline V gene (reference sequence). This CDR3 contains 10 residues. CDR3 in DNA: TGCAGTGCTAATAATCAGCCCCAGCATTTT. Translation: CSANNQPQHF.

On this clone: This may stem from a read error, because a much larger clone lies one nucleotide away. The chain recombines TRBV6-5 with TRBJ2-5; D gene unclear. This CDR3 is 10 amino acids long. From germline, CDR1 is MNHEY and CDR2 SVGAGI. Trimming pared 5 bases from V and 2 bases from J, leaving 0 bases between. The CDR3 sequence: CASSQETQYF. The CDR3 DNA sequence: TGTGCCAGCAGTCAAGAGACCCAGTACTTC.

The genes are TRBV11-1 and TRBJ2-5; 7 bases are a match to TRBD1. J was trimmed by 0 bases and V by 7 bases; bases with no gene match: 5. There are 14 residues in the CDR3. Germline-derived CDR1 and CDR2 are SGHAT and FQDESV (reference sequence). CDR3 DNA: TGTGCCAGCATCCCTGACAGGGACCAAGAGACCCAGTACTTC. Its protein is CASIPDRDQETQYF.

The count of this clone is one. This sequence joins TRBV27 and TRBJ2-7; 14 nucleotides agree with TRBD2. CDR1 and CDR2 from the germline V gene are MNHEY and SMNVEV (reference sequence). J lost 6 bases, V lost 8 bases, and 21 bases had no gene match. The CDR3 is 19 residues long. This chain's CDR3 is CASSLVSSSTGTSGSEQYF. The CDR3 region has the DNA TGTGCCAGCTCCCTAGTATCCTCCTCGACCGGGACTAGCGGGAGCGAGCAGTACTTC.

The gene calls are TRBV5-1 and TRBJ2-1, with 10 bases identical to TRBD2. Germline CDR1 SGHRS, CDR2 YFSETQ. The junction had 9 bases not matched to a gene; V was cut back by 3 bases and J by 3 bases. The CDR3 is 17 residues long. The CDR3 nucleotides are TGCGCCAGCAGCTCTGACCCGGGGACTAGCGTCTACAATGAGCAGTTCTTC. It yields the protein CASSSDPGTSVYNEQFF.

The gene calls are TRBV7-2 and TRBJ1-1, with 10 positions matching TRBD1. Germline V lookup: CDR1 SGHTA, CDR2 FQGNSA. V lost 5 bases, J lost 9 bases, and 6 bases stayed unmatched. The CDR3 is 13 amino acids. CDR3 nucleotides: TGTGCCAGCAGCCCTTGGACAGGGGGAAAAGCTTTCTTT. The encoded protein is CASSPWTGGKAFF.